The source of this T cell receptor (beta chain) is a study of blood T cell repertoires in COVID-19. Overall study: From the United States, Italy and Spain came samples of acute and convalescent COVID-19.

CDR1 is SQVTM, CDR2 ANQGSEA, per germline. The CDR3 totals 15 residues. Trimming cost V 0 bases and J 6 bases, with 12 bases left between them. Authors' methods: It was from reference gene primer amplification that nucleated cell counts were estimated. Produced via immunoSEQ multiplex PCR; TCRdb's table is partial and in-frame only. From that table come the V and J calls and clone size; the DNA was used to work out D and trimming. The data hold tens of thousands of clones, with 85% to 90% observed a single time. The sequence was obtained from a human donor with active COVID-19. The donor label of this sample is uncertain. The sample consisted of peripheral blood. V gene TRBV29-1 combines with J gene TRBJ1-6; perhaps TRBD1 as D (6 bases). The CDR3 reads CSVEDLARGNSPLHF. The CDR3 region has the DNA TGCAGCGTTGAAGATCTAGCCAGGGGTAATTCACCCCTCCACTTT.